This T cell receptor beta chain was recovered during a study of blood T cells in healthy people across ages. Study results and limitations: It was found that TCR beta diversity correlated strongly with the percentage of naive T cells. Unsorted PBMCs ruled out conclusive naive versus antigen-experienced comparison.

Germline V CDR1 and CDR2: SGHDT, YYEEEE. J lost 4 bases, V lost 4 bases, and 4 bases had no gene match. The CDR3 totals 14 residues. PCR was performed a second time for roughly 6 to 12 cycles using a sample-barcoded 5' primer and a J-beta primer mix. Carrying 12 random nucleotides, a template-switch adaptor labeled each individual cDNA molecule. Each CDR3 protein is one row after TCRdb ran MiXCR on the 5' RACE reads. The top ten clones hold roughly 26% of a sample with approximately 800,000 distinct CDR3 sequences, 56% of them seen once. About this clonotype itself: What it recognizes is unknown.

Sample donors were healthy Caucasian individuals that came from Russia, aged roughly 6 to 95. The source material was blood. The chain carries TRBV5-6 and TRBJ2-3, with 9 positions matching TRBD1. This sequence originates from a man aged 35-49 years in good health. The CDR3 protein is CASSPWTGADTQYF. The CDR3 nucleotides are TGTGCCAGCAGCCCATGGACAGGGGCAGATACGCAGTATTTT.